One and the same sample provided the 14 T cell receptor beta chains below, sequenced in a study of metastatic and nonmetastatic thyroid tumors. Patients had received no treatment of any kind before thyroid surgery. TCRdb re-called the PCR reads with MiXCR. Of 89,000 or so clones listed, less than 10% are singletons. The sample consisted of blood. The receptor source for this set is a female donor with papillary thyroid cancer or a benign thyroid nodule (not recorded which). Some clones in this sample may be carry-over from other donors' samples.

The gene calls are TRBV29-1 and TRBJ2-2, with D maybe TRBD1 (6 bases). V was pared by 1 base and J by 0 bases, with 9 bases between. CDR1 and CDR2 (germline): SQVTM, ANQGSEA. The CDR3 contains 15 residues. The CDR3: CSVEGRGTNTGELFF. In DNA form, the CDR3 reads TGCAGCGTTGAAGGCAGGGGCACGAACACCGGGGAGCTGTTTTTT.

At least ten counts were recorded for this clone. The chain carries TRBV6-4 and TRBJ2-3, with TRBD1 matching 9 bases. The CDR3 loop spans 15 amino acids. The trim removed 2 bases at V and 0 bases at J, leaving 0 bases unmatched. From germline, CDR1 is MRHNA and CDR2 SNTAGT. CDR3 DNA sequence: TGTGCCAGCAGTGACGGGACAGGGAGCACAGATACGCAGTATTTT. Translated: CASSDGTGSTDTQYF.

This clone was observed at least ten times. This sequence joins TRBV18 and TRBJ1-6; no reliable D call. CDR3 size: 17 residues. Trimming removed 0 bases from V and 8 bases from J, with 17 bases in between. Looked up from germline, CDR1 is KGHSH and CDR2 is LQKENI. The CDR3 DNA follows: TGTGCCAGCTCACCACCGGAGGGCAGATATCGCGATTCACCCCTCCACTTT. This translates into CASSPPEGRYRDSPLHF.

The table lists this clone with a few counts. A read error may be the cause here, since a much bigger clone is one base away. At the DNA level, this CDR3 is encoded by other sequences in the same sample as well. V usage is TRBV5-5 and J usage is TRBJ2-3; no firm D call. The CDR3 consists of 11 residues. The germline gives CDR1 SGHKS, CDR2 YYEKEE (reference sequence). The V end lost 4 bases, the J end lost 6 bases, and 6 bases lay between the germline ends. The CDR3: CASSDADTQYF. CDR3 nucleotides: TGTGCCAGCAGCGACGCGGATACGCAGTATTTT.

This clone was seen many times. Other DNA sequences of this sample code for an identical CDR3. This chain's CDR3 is CATKAIGLGSNSPLHF. The CDR3 DNA is TGTGCCACCAAAGCAATCGGACTGGGATCAAATTCACCCCTCCACTTT. The rearrangement joins TRBV5-6 to TRBJ1-6, with D unclear. CDR1 is SGHDT and CDR2 is YYEEEE in the germline V gene. CDR3 size: 16 residues. V dropped 9 bases and J dropped 7 bases, with 23 bases sitting between them.

This clone has ten or more counts. The chain has TRBV5-1 and TRBJ1-6, with 10 bases that match TRBD1. Germline lookup yields CDR1 SGHRS and CDR2 YFSETQ. The J segment lost 5 bases and the V segment lost 4 bases, leaving 6 bases of the junction unmatched. The CDR3 spans 16 residues. The CDR3 DNA sequence: TGCGCCAGCAGCCCGCGGACAGGGGGAAATAATTCACCCCTCCACTTT. Translating it yields CASSPRTGGNNSPLHF.

The V and J genes are TRBV11-2 and TRBJ2-7, with D hard to call. This CDR3 is built from 13 residues. Germline CDR1 and CDR2: SGHAT and FQNNGV. V was trimmed by 3 bases and J by 1 base, leaving 7 bases between them. This chain's CDR3 is CASSFPISYEQYF. CDR3 sequence (DNA): TGTGCCAGCAGCTTCCCGATTTCCTACGAGCAGTACTTC.

This clone was seen at least ten times. The rearrangement joins TRBV27 to TRBJ2-7, with D perhaps assigned TRBD1 or TRBD2 (5 bases each). Between the trimmed V and J ends, which lost 2 bases and 3 bases, there was a span of 17 bases. The CDR3 has 16 amino acids. Germline-derived CDR1 and CDR2 are MNHEY and SMNVEV (reference sequence). The chain's CDR3 is CASSLGPPERGYEQYF. For the CDR3, the DNA is TGTGCCAGCAGTTTAGGGCCGCCCGAGAGGGGCTACGAGCAGTACTTC.

As concerns this clone: A much bigger clone sits one base away, suggesting this may be a read error. The chain recombines TRBV27 with TRBJ1-1; 7 bases map to TRBD1. Germline CDR1 MNHEY, CDR2 SMNVEV (reference sequence). The CDR3 is 16 amino acids. With V trimmed by 6 bases and J by 2 bases, 12 bases remained unmatched. CDR3 nucleotides: TGTGCCAGCAGAAAGGGGGCAGGCGGGGGAAACACTGAAGCTTTCTTT. This gives the protein CASRKGAGGGNTEAFF.

This clone was seen a few times. This chain connects TRBV11-2 to TRBJ2-7, with TRBD2 matching over 8 bases. The trim removed 5 bases at V and 3 bases at J, leaving 9 bases unmatched. Germline V gene lookup returns CDR1 SGHAT and CDR2 FQNNGV. This CDR3 contains 15 residues. In DNA form, the CDR3 reads TGTGCCAGCAGCCAAATAGCGGGGAGGGGCTACGAGCAGTACTTC. It encodes CASSQIAGRGYEQYF.

This clone is classed as medium-sized. The chain joins TRBV6-1 to TRBJ1-2; D is unclear. The ends were cut back, 6 bases at V and 6 bases at J, with 11 bases in the middle. This CDR3 region has 12 residues. Germline values: CDR1 MNHNS, CDR2 SASEGT. The DNA of the CDR3 is TGTGCCAGCAGATCGTTGACACATGGCTACACCTTC. Its translation: CASRSLTHGYTF.

This sequence joins TRBV2 and TRBJ2-7, with a tentative D call TRBD2 (5 bases). CDR3 length equals 17 residues. Looked up from germline, CDR1 is SNHLY and CDR2 is FYNNEI. Deletions cut 0 bases from V and 0 bases from J, with 15 bases between. Here the CDR3 reads CASSEALSGISSYEQYF. CDR3 nucleotides: TGTGCCAGCAGTGAAGCGCTGAGCGGTATCAGCTCCTACGAGCAGTACTTC.

This clone has only a few counts. This chain links TRBV18 with TRBJ2-2; 9 nucleotides match TRBD1. The germline gives CDR1 KGHSH, CDR2 LQKENI. CDR3 size: 15 residues. The trim removed 5 bases at V and 3 bases at J, leaving 4 bases unmatched. DNA of the CDR3: TGTGCCAGCTCAGCCCGGACAGGGGACACCGGGGAGCTGTTTTTT. This translates into CASSARTGDTGELFF.

This clone has a count of ten or more. The chain combines TRBV6-1 with TRBJ2-2; D unresolved. V was trimmed by 5 bases and J by 4 bases, leaving 8 bases between them. The CDR3 is 13 residues long. Germline loops: CDR1 MNHNS, CDR2 SASEGT. The CDR3 DNA sequence: TGTGCCAGCAGTCCCAGGATCACCGGGGAGCTGTTTTTT. This codes for CASSPRITGELFF.